This T cell receptor (beta chain) was profiled in a study of cytomegalovirus exposure and HLA in healthy donors. Overall study: The platform used for the 120 or so validation repertoires matched that of the 500 to 850 first-cohort repertoires, a later analysis reported. Findings and limits, study-wide: There were some public TCRs occurring in many donors, but most TCR sequences were rare. It was approximately 150 TCR beta chains that were listed as cytomegalovirus-associated.

Worth noting for this clone: Its antigen is unknown.

The donors were part of the validation cohort of more than 90 subjects. That cohort was separate from the first cohort, which comprised fewer than 800 subjects. Sequenced by immunoSEQ multiplex PCR; TCRdb stores in-frame clones only, minus some. Altogether a few hundred thousand clones are present, roughly 88% being singletons, with the ten largest covering around 3%. Sequencing was carried out using PBMCs. The receptor comes from a woman between 18 and 30 years old in good health and CMV-seronegative.

DNA for the CDR3: TGCGCCAGCAGTTCTGGGGCACTATCCCGGGATGAGCAGTTCTTC. Residues: CASSSGALSRDEQFF. This chain connects TRBV5-1 to TRBJ2-1; D possibly corresponds to TRBD1 (5 bases). Trimming pared 5 bases from V and 8 bases from J, leaving 20 bases between. CDR3 length: 15 amino acids. Germline V lookup: CDR1 SGHRS, CDR2 YFSETQ.